Each of the 21 T cell receptor beta chains below was sequenced from the same sample in a study of human T cells and chemical hapten exposure. Time point described: healthy volunteer bleed at 2 weeks. Blood, whole and unfractionated, served as the source for total RNA extraction. From the RACE reads, TCRdb called clonotypes with MiXCR, one entry per CDR3 protein. The sample lists approximately 44,000 distinct CDR3 sequences; about 4.8% were seen once. Sequenced: whole blood. These receptors originate from a human donor in good health. Some clones in this sample may be carry-over from other donors' samples.

This clonotype came up many times. This chain joins TRBV29-1 and TRBJ1-2; 7 bases match TRBD1. V was pared by 5 bases and J by 7 bases, with 7 bases of the junction left unmatched. The CDR3 totals 12 residues. The germline V gene encodes CDR1 SQVTM and CDR2 ANQGSEA. The CDR3 protein is CSVPRTGGGYTF. The DNA for the CDR3 is TGCAGCGTTCCAAGGACAGGCGGTGGCTACACCTTC.

There are many counts of this clonotype. The chain links TRBV7-9 to TRBJ2-1, with a possible D match to TRBD1 (7 bases). The germline V and J ends were trimmed by 8 bases and 0 bases, with 14 bases remaining between them. The CDR3 is 15 amino acids. The germline V gene encodes CDR1 SEHNR and CDR2 FQNEAQ (reference sequence). CDR3 nucleotides: TGTGCCAGCGGCCCAGGGGGGCACTCCTACAATGAGCAGTTCTTC. Translated: CASGPGGHSYNEQFF.

This clonotype was seen repeatedly, ten times or more. This rearrangement joins TRBV25-1 to TRBJ1-4; TRBD1 agrees at 8 bases. The CDR3 runs to 15 residues. The trim removed 6 bases at V and 8 bases at J, leaving 11 bases unmatched. Germline V gene sequence: CDR1 MGHDK, CDR2 SYGVNS. CDR3 sequence reads: CASSRGTGGREKLFF. CDR3 DNA sequence: TGTGCCAGCAGCCGCGGGACAGGCGGTAGAGAAAAACTGTTTTTT.

V is TRBV7-6 and J is TRBJ2-5; TRBD2 matches 7 bases. V shed 5 bases, J shed 1 base, and the junction held 7 bases outside the gene matches. The CDR3 is 15 residues long. Germline loops: CDR1 SGHVS, CDR2 FNYEAQ. This chain's CDR3 is CASSPAGSSQETQYF. CDR3 DNA sequence: TGTGCCAGCAGCCCAGCGGGAAGTTCCCAAGAGACCCAGTACTTC.

Ten or more counts support this clonotype. V usage is TRBV28 and J usage is TRBJ1-5; the D is unclear. Trimming stripped 3 bases from V and 7 bases from J, with 4 bases between. Germline V gives CDR1 MDHEN, CDR2 SYDVKM. This CDR3 has 11 amino acids. CDR3 nucleotide sequence: TGTGCCAGCAGTTTCGGGCAGCCCCAGCATTTT. Translating it yields CASSFGQPQHF. Full variable domain (rest looked up from reference TRBV28 and TRBJ1-5): DVKVTQSSRYLVKRTGEKVFLECVQDMDHENMFWYRQDPGLGLRLIYFSYDVKMKEKGDIPEGYSVSREKKERFSLILESASTNQTSMYLCASSFGQPQHFGDGTRLSIL.

This clonotype was seen at least ten times. The chain employs TRBV29-1 and TRBJ1-6; TRBD1 agrees at 7 bases. The V and J ends lost 4 bases and 8 bases, in that order; junction bases with no gene match: 11. The CDR3 runs 15 residues. Germline V CDR1 and CDR2: SQVTM, ANQGSEA. CDR3 nucleotide sequence: TGCAGCGTTGGTTTTTCATCAGGGGGTGATTCACCCCTCCACTTT. It is translated as CSVGFSSGGDSPLHF.

This clonotype showed up many times. This sequence joins TRBV9 and TRBJ2-1; D gene unclear. Germline V gene lookup returns CDR1 SGDLS and CDR2 YYNGEE. Trimming pared 4 bases from V and 2 bases from J, leaving 13 bases between. The CDR3 covers 15 residues. CDR3 residues: CASSRDLGAYNEQFF. CDR3 nucleotide sequence: TGTGCCAGCAGCCGTGACCTTGGGGCCTACAATGAGCAGTTCTTC.

This clonotype was detected many times. The chain carries TRBV5-1 and TRBJ2-2; perhaps TRBD2 as D (5 bases). Trimming cost V 5 bases and J 4 bases, with 12 bases left between them. The germline V gene has CDR1 SGHRS and CDR2 YFSETQ. The CDR3 covers 14 residues. The DNA of the CDR3 is TGCGCCAGCAGAGAGGGAGCGACCACCGGGGAGCTGTTTTTT. As protein: CASREGATTGELFF.

In its sample, this clonotype was seen many times. V usage is TRBV20-1 and J usage is TRBJ1-5; D call uncertain. Germline V gene lookup returns CDR1 DFQATT and CDR2 SNEGSKA (reference sequence). The CDR3 spans 14 residues. Deletions cut 0 bases from V and 1 base from J, with 7 bases between. The CDR3 DNA reads TGCAGTGCTAGAGAATCCAAAAGCAATCAGCCCCAGCATTTT. Its protein is CSARESKSNQPQHF.

The sample holds many counts of this clonotype. V gene TRBV27 combines with J gene TRBJ1-5; weak D call: TRBD1 (5 bases). V was cut by 6 bases and J by 3 bases, with 15 bases left in between. The CDR3 has 15 amino acids. CDR1 is MNHEY, CDR2 SMNVEV, per germline (reference sequence). In nucleotides, the CDR3 is TGTGCCAGCAGCCATCTTGACAGATTCAATCAGCCCCAGCATTTT. This sequence encodes CASSHLDRFNQPQHF.

This clonotype was detected many times. The V gene is TRBV28, the J gene TRBJ2-3; D gene uncertain. Looked up from germline, CDR1 is MDHEN and CDR2 is SYDVKM. Trimming stripped 4 bases from V and 0 bases from J, with 8 bases between. CDR3 size: 14 residues. CDR3 coding DNA: TGTGCCAGCAGTTCCCTAGGTAGCACAGATACGCAGTATTTT. Translated: CASSSLGSTDTQYF.

This rearrangement joins TRBV20-1 to TRBJ1-5; no firm D call. The V gene's germline CDR1 is DFQATT and CDR2 SNEGSKA (reference sequence). V was cut by 3 bases and J by 0 bases, with 9 bases left in between. The CDR3 loop spans 14 amino acids. In DNA, the CDR3 is TGCAGTGCTAGCCAGGACGGTAGCAATCAGCCCCAGCATTTT. Translation gives CSASQDGSNQPQHF.

By share of the sample, this clonotype is medium-sized. The V and J genes are TRBV5-1 and TRBJ1-2; 9 bases map to TRBD1. The CDR3 is made up of 15 amino acids. The V and J ends lost 5 bases and 8 bases, in that order; junction bases with no gene match: 13. Germline V gene data show CDR1 as SGHRS and CDR2 as YFSETQ. CDR3 nucleotides: TGCGCCAGCAGAACCGCCCCCGGACAGGGGAACGGCTACACCTTC. It yields the protein CASRTAPGQGNGYTF.

The table lists this clonotype with a few counts. The rearrangement joins TRBV7-9 to TRBJ2-3, with 12 bases lining up with TRBD2. The CDR3 contains 20 residues. Germline assignment: CDR1 SEHNR and CDR2 FQNEAQ (reference sequence). The junction had 17 bases not matched to a gene; V was cut back by 5 bases and J by 2 bases. The CDR3 DNA follows: TGTGCCAGCAGCCTTAAAGGACTAGCGGGACCCTTTTCCTACACAGATACGCAGTATTTT. It yields the protein CASSLKGLAGPFSYTDTQYF.

The chain recombines TRBV5-4 with TRBJ1-1; 8 bases map to TRBD1. The CDR3 has 12 residues. The germline gives CDR1 SGHNT, CDR2 YYREEE (reference sequence). V lost 3 bases, J lost 6 bases, and 1 base stayed unmatched. Written as DNA, the CDR3 is TGTGCCAGCAGCTGGGACAGGTCTGAAGCTTTCTTT. Its protein is CASSWDRSEAFF.

In this sample, this clonotype turned up many times. The rearrangement joins TRBV14 to TRBJ2-3; D is uncertain. V lost 0 bases to trimming and J lost 4 bases, with 14 bases between them. Germline V gene data show CDR1 as SGHDN and CDR2 as FVKESK. CDR3 length: 16 residues. CDR3 DNA sequence: TGTGCCAGCAGCCAAGATCTCCTCATATCCGCAGATACGCAGTATTTT. This gives the protein CASSQDLLISADTQYF.

The CDR3, as DNA: TGCGCCAGCAGTGAACTGAGGTCGGCCGGGGAGCTGTTTTTT. Its protein product is CASSELRSAGELFF. J is TRBJ2-2 and V is TRBV10-1; D gene ambiguous. Per germline, CDR1 WNHNN and CDR2 SYGVQD (reference sequence). This CDR3 is built from 14 residues. V was trimmed by 3 bases and J by 6 bases, leaving 11 bases between them.

This clonotype was found many times. The chain is built from TRBV6-5 and TRBJ2-1; D is unclear. The CDR3 covers 14 residues. V gave up 6 bases and J gave up 8 bases, with 17 bases separating them. Germline V gives CDR1 MNHEY, CDR2 SVGAGI. CDR3 loop: CASSSRRGRDEQFF. In nucleotides, the CDR3 is TGTGCCAGCAGCAGCCGGAGAGGTCGGGATGAGCAGTTCTTC.

This clonotype was observed many times. The rearrangement links TRBV7-8 to TRBJ2-3; TRBD2 aligns across 7 bases. Germline-derived CDR1 and CDR2 are SGHVS and FQNEAQ. With V trimmed by 5 bases and J by 6 bases, 11 bases remained unmatched. CDR3 length: 15 amino acids. Here the CDR3 DNA reads TGTGCCAGCAGCCGCCGGGAGGACCGGCGGGATACGCAGTATTTT. It translates to CASSRREDRRDTQYF.

The chain carries TRBV2 and TRBJ1-5, with D unresolved. There are 13 residues in the CDR3. Germline CDR1 is SNHLY and CDR2 is FYNNEI. V lost 8 bases to trimming and J lost 2 bases, with 10 bases between them. CDR3 region: CASHKGGNQPQHF. In DNA form, the CDR3 reads TGTGCCAGCCACAAGGGTGGCAATCAGCCCCAGCATTTT.

This clonotype was recorded many times. J is TRBJ2-5 and V is TRBV19; the match to TRBD2 covers 13 bases. Germline V gene lookup returns CDR1 LNHDA and CDR2 SQIVND (reference sequence). The J segment lost 1 base and the V segment lost 5 bases, leaving 10 bases of the junction unmatched. The CDR3 sequence is 18 residues long. For the CDR3, the DNA is TGTGCCAGTAGTCTCGGACTAGCGGGAGCGCTACTCCAAGAGACCCAGTACTTC. This translates into CASSLGLAGALLQETQYF.